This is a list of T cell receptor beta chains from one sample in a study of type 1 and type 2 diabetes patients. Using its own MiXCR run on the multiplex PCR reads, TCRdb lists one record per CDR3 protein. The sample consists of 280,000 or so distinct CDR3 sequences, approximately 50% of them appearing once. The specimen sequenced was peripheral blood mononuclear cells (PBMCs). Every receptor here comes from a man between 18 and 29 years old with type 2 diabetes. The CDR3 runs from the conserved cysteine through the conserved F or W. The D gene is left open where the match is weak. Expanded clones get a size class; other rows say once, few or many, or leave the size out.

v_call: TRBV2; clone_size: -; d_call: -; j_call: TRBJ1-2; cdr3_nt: TGTGCCAGCAGCTTTTTGGGCGACGGCTACACCTTC; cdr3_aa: CASSFLGDGYTF
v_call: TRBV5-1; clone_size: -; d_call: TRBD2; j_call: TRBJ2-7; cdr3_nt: TGCGCCAGCAGCAGGGGACTAGCGGGGGCATTAACCTACGAGCAGTACTTC; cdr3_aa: CASSRGLAGALTYEQYF
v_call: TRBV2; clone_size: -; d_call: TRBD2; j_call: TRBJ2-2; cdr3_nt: TGTGCCAGCAGTCGGACTAGCGGGAGCACCGGGGAGCTGTTTTTT; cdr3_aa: CASSRTSGSTGELFF
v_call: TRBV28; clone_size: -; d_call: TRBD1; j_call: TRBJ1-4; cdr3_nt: TGTGCCAGTAAACCGGGACAGTATGAAAAACTGTTTTTT; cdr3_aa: CASKPGQYEKLFF
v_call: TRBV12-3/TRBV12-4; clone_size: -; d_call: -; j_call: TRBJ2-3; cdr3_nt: TGTGCCGGCGGGACGCGTACTAGCACAGATACGCAGTATTTT; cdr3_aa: CAGGTRTSTDTQYF
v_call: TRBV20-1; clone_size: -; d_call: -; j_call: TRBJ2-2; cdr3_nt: TGCAGTGCTCCGTTCGGGACATCGAACACCGGGGAGCTGTTTTTT; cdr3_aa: CSAPFGTSNTGELFF
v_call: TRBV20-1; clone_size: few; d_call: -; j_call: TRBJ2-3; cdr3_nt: TGCAGTGCTCCCCAGGGGCGGAACGCAGATACGCAGTATTTT; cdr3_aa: CSAPQGRNADTQYF
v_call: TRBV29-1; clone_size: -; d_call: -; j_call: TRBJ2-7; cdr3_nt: TGCAGCGTTGAAAGGACAGATAACTACGAGCAGTACTTC; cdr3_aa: CSVERTDNYEQYF
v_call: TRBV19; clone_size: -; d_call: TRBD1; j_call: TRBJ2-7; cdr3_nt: TGTGCCAGTAGTTTCGGACAGGGACAATCCTACTACGAGCAGTACTTC; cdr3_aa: CASSFGQGQSYYEQYF
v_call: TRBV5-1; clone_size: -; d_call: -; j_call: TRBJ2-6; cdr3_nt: TGCGCCAGCAGCCTGGCGAGGGGAGCTGGGGCCAACGTCCTGACTTTC; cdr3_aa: CASSLARGAGANVLTF
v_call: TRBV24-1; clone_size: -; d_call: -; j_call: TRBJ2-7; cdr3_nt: TGTGCCACCAGTGATCCCGGGTCCCGACGGCAGTACTTC; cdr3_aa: CATSDPGSRRQYF
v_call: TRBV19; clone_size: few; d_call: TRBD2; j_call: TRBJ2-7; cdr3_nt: TGTGCCACCCGACCAGCGGGAGGGAGCTCCTACGAGCAGTACTTC; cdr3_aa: CATRPAGGSSYEQYF
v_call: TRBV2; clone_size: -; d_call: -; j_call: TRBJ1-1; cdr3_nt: TGTGCCAGCAGTTGGCGAGCGTTACGTTTTGAAGCTTTCTTT; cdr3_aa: CASSWRALRFEAFF
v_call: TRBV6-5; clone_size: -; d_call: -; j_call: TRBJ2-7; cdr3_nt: TGTGCCAGCCGGGACTGGGGCTACGAGCAGTACTTC; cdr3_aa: CASRDWGYEQYF
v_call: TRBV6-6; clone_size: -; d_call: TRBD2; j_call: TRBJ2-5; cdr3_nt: TGTGCCAGCAGCGTAGGGGGACTAGCGTTACAAGAGACCCAGTACTTC; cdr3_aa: CASSVGGLALQETQYF
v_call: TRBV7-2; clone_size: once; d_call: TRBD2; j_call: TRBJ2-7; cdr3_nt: TGTGCCAGCAGACGGGAGGTGGCCTACGAGCAGTACTTC; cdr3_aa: CASRREVAYEQYF
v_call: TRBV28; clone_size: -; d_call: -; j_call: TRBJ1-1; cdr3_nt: TGTGCCAGCAGTCTGAGAGGACAATACATCTTATTTCGCAAGATTTTT; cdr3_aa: CASSLRGQYILFRKIF
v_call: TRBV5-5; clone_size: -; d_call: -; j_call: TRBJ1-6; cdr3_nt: TGTGCCAGCAGCTTACCAGGGGATAGGGGGGATTCACCCCTCCACTTT; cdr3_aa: CASSLPGDRGDSPLHF
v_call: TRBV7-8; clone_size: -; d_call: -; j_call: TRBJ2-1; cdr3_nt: TGTGCCAGCAGCCGCGGGACATTGAACAATGAGCAGTTCTTC; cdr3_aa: CASSRGTLNNEQFF
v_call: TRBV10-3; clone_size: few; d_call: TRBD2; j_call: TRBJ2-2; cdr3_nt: TGTGCCATCAGTGAGTCCGGAGGGAGGGCCCAGGGCGGGGAGCTGTTTTTT; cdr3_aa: CAISESGGRAQGGELFF
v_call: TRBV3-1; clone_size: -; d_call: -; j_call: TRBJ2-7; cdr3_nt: TGTGCCAGCAGCCAAGCTCGCAGCTCCTACGAGCAGTACTTC; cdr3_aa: CASSQARSSYEQYF
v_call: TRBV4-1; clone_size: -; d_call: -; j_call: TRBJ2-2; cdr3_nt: TGCGCCAGCAGCCAAGCGGTGGGGAACACCGGGGAGCTGTTTTTT; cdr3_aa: CASSQAVGNTGELFF
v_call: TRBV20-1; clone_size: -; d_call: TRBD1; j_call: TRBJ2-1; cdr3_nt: TGCAGTGCTAGTGGGGACAGCGCTTACAATGAGCAGTTCTTC; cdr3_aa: CSASGDSAYNEQFF
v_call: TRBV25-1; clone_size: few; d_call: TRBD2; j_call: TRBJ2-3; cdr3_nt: TGTGCCAGCAGTGGCCGAGGACTAGCGGGAGTATTTCCCACAGATACGCAGTATTTT; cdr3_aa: CASSGRGLAGVFPTDTQYF
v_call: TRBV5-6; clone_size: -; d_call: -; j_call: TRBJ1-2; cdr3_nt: TGTGCCAGCAGCTTCAGGGACGGGTCTGGTGGCTACACCTTC; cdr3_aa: CASSFRDGSGGYTF
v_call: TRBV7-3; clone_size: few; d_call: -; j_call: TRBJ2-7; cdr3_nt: TGTGCCAGCAGCTGGGGCCCTGATGGGGAGCAGTACTTC; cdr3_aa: CASSWGPDGEQYF
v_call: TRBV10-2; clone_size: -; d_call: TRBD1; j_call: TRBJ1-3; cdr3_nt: TGCGCCAGCAGTCGACAGGGCTCTGGAAACACCATATATTTT; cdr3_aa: CASSRQGSGNTIYF
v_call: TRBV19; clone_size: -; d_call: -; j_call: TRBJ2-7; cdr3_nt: TGTGCCAGTAGTCCTACAGGGTTCTACGAGCAGTACTTC; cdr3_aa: CASSPTGFYEQYF
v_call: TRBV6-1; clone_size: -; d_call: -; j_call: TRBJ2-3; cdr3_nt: TGTGCCAGCTCCTCGAGCTCTGGTAGCGTTCCCACAGATACGCAGTATTTT; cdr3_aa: CASSSSSGSVPTDTQYF
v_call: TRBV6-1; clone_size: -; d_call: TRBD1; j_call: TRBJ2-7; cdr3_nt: TGTGCCAGCAGTGGTCGGGACAGGGATGCCTACGAGCAGTACTTC; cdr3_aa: CASSGRDRDAYEQYF
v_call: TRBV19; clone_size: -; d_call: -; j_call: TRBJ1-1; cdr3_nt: TGTGCCAGTAACCCTTCTCCAGGGGCGCCTGAAGCTTTCTTT; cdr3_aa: CASNPSPGAPEAFF